This T cell receptor beta chain originates from a study of T cell responses to AZD1222 COVID-19 vaccine. Study at large: Investigators merged groups given second doses at roughly 4 or roughly 12 weeks. Points from the study as a whole: There were mostly white British donors and more females than males, and clonal diversity was possibly underestimated. Repertoires were obtained only post-peak T cell response. Spike-wide vaccine-associated CD4 TCRs dominated at 160-218 and 743-854.

This CDR3 is 13 amino acids long. The germline gives CDR1 SGHVS, CDR2 FNYEAQ. Deletions cut 6 bases from V and 0 bases from J, with 8 bases between. Points on this clone: Its specificity is not known.

Libraries were prepared by immunoSEQ multiplex PCR; TCRdb keeps only in-frame clonotypes and omits some of them. Of some 150,000 clones listed, 90% are singletons. The chain couples TRBV7-6 to TRBJ1-1; D uncertain. The starting material was peripheral blood, obtained on day 0 of AZD1222 vaccination. This clonotype was obtained from an adult in good health. The CDR3 bases are TGTGCCAGCAGTGCTGGCATGAACACTGAAGCTTTCTTT. It specifies CASSAGMNTEAFF.